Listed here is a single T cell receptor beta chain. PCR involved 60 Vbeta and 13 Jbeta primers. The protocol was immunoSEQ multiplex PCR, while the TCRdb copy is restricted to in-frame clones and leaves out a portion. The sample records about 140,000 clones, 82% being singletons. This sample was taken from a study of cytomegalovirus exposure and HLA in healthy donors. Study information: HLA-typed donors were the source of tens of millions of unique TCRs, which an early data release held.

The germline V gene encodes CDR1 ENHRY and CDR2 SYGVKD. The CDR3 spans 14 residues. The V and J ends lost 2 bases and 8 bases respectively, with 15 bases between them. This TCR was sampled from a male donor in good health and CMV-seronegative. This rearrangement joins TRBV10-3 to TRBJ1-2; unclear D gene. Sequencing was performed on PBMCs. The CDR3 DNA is TGTGCCATCAGTGAGGATCGGACGGGAGAGGGCTACACCTTC. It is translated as CAISEDRTGEGYTF.